This is a list of T cell receptor beta chains from one sample in a study of T cell responses to AZD1222 COVID-19 vaccine. Only in-frame clones appear in the TCRdb table, and some are missing; sequencing was by immunoSEQ multiplex PCR. The table lists fewer than 250,000 clones, 85% to 95% of them singletons, with 1% to 1.5% in the top ten. The sequences come from peripheral blood, collected on day 0 of AZD1222 vaccination. Source of these receptors: an adult in good health. The CDR3 runs from the conserved cysteine through the conserved F or W. A D gene is named only where the DNA matches it firmly.

j_call	d_call	v_call	cdr3_aa	cdr3_nt
TRBJ2-7	-	TRBV19	CASSQNTGYYEQYF	TGTGCCAGTAGTCAAAACACAGGCTACTACGAGCAGTACTTC
TRBJ2-5	-	TRBV29-1	CSVEDRGGTQYF	TGCAGCGTTGAAGATCGGGGAGGGACCCAGTACTTC
TRBJ2-3	TRBD1	TRBV5-1	CASSQDRASTDTQYF	TGCGCCAGCAGCCAAGACAGGGCTAGCACAGATACGCAGTATTTT
TRBJ1-4	TRBD1	TRBV29-1	CSVDTGQGRGEKLFF	TGCAGCGTTGACACCGGACAGGGGAGAGGGGAAAAACTGTTTTTT
TRBJ2-7	-	TRBV2	CASTDRTYEQYF	TGTGCCAGCACCGATAGGACCTACGAGCAGTACTTC
TRBJ1-1	TRBD1	TRBV7-9	CASSTRDRGANTEAFF	TGTGCCAGCAGCACCCGGGACAGGGGGGCTAACACTGAAGCTTTCTTT
TRBJ1-2	-	TRBV19	CASTDGINYGYTF	TGTGCCAGCACCGACGGTATTAACTATGGCTACACCTTC
TRBJ2-3	TRBD2	TRBV30	CAWSVLAGGTQYF	TGTGCCTGGAGTGTGCTAGCGGGGGGTACGCAGTATTTT
TRBJ2-3	-	TRBV3-1/TRBV3-2	CASSQDRTPGADTQYF	TGTGCCAGCAGCCAAGATAGGACCCCTGGGGCGGATACGCAGTATTTT
TRBJ2-1	-	TRBV2	CASSGGGGQFF	TGTGCCAGCAGTGGTGGCGGAGGGCAGTTCTTC
TRBJ2-6	-	TRBV5-4	CASSLDSFSGANVLTF	TGTGCCAGCAGCTTGGACAGCTTCTCTGGGGCCAACGTCCTGACTTTC
TRBJ1-2	TRBD1	TRBV10-3	CAISEGTDRYGYTF	TGTGCCATCAGTGAGGGGACAGACCGCTATGGCTACACCTTC
TRBJ1-6	-	TRBV6-5	CASQTPMLNNSPLHF	TGTGCCAGTCAGACGCCTATGCTCAATAATTCACCCCTCCACTTT
TRBJ1-1	TRBD1	TRBV10-3	CATYTGENTEAFF	TGTGCCACCTACACAGGGGAAAACACTGAAGCTTTCTTT
TRBJ2-7	TRBD1	TRBV9	CASSVELTGGADEQYF	TGTGCCAGCAGCGTAGAATTGACAGGGGGCGCGGACGAGCAGTACTTC
TRBJ2-7	-	TRBV6-5	CASSYQGGPYEQYF	TGTGCCAGCAGTTACCAGGGGGGTCCCTACGAGCAGTACTTC
TRBJ1-1	-	TRBV6-5	CASSYSQGMAEAFF	TGTGCCAGCAGTTACTCGCAGGGAATGGCTGAAGCTTTCTTT